This T cell receptor (beta chain) came from a study of naive and memory T cell subsets (dated by TCRdb to about 2017). General notes on the study: An open-source, UMI-based TCR alpha and beta sequencing pipeline was applied to sorted naive and memory peripheral blood T cell subsets. The functional CMV T cell responses agreed completely with IgG serology results. RNA was DNase-treated and reverse transcribed with TCR constant-region primers, mostly using SuperScript III.

The library was built by means of UMI-ligation and nested PCR. The beta constant-region primer consisted of an equimolar mixture of two oligonucleotides that together covered TRBC1 and TRBC2. The ligated cDNA went through four rounds of PCR with nested alpha and beta constant-region primers together with the SP2 primer. T4 RNA ligase 1 ligated a single-stranded oligonucleotide carrying the SP2 primer and a 12-nucleotide UMI to the cDNA 3' end. Incubation of the ligation reaction was carried out at 16 degrees C for roughly 18-24 hours. PCR2 was typically run as a SYBR Green qPCR and stopped at a predetermined threshold to prevent over-amplification. Apart from the first purification, every purification step used Agencourt AMPure XP magnetic beads. Library amounts were measured by Qubit and library quality was assessed on a TapeStation, where the main peak was expected at around 650 bp. Pooled libraries were sequenced on an Illumina MiSeq using v2 2x251 paired-end kits, and typically roughly 0.85-2.3 million reads were obtained per sample. Each sample was pooled at 4 nM, and about 4.5-7% PhiX was included to help cluster recognition. Regarding the original processing steps: Decombinator assigned V and J genes to Demultiplexor-processed FASTQ reads by tag matching, allowing a single base-pair mismatch. UMIs were used by Collapsinator to correct both sequencing errors and frequency errors arising from PCR heterogeneity. CDR3Translator translated TCRs and extracted CDR3s from the conserved cysteine to the FGXG phenylalanine, flagging non-productive sequences. Gini, Shannon entropy and inverse Simpson indices were computed after subsampling the repertoires to the same number of UMI-defined TCRs. Clonotype abundance distributions were fitted to a power law by maximum likelihood within the linear range. When run on a single naive CD8 sample, MIGEC and the pipeline yielded similar UMI counts, similar unique TCR numbers and similar clonal distributions. In one analysis, naive TCRs that were also found in any memory subset of the same donor were excluded from the naive repertoire. Repertoires were searched for 7,000 to 7,500 CMV-associated CDR3 sequences compiled from VDJdb and a published dataset. The public sequencing data were trimmed at Q25 with fastp and processed into clonotypes with MiXCR by TCRdb, which kept only in-frame beta chains. When rows share a CDR3 protein, they turn into one entry using the most common DNA and genes. These V and J calls are TCRdb output, not the study's own analysis. Within this sample are about 160,000 distinct CDR3 sequences, with approximately 22% of them counted one time only. The top ten clones comprise 0.11% of the sample.

From the second PCR step on, the TCR alpha and beta chain libraries were amplified in separate reactions. Donor CMV status was determined by IFNgamma production from CD4+ T cells after overnight stimulation of fresh PBMCs with CMV viral lysate. Using Miltenyi beads, CD4 T cells were first positively selected, and CD8 T cells were then positively selected from the CD4-negative fraction. After staining for CD3, CD4, CD8, CD45RA, CD27 and a live/dead dye, cells were sorted on a BD Aria II into four subsets based on CD45RA and CD27. Blood was obtained from a few healthy volunteers, and the blood from each volunteer was fractionated into CD4 and CD8 T cells and subsequently into four differentiation subsets. Approximately 120 ml of peripheral blood was drawn per donor, and PBMC were isolated by Ficoll-Paque PLUS density-gradient centrifugation. Sorted cells were lysed in RLT buffer, and RNA was extracted with a Qiagen RNeasy kit and stored at -80°C.

Summary of the overall study and its limitations: After error correction, over 95% of naive TCR sequences appeared only once, giving much steeper abundance distributions than memory subsets. A few larger clonotypes were present in naive repertoires, especially CD8 naive repertoires, and these clonotypes were possibly memory cells re-expressing CD45RA. The repertoire findings for the naive and memory subsets could not be validated against a ground truth because none was available. A power law was followed by TCR abundance, with an exponent that differed between naive and memory subsets but was consistent across the three individuals. RNA-based TCR counts may be affected by expression changes linked to T cell activation and differentiation. Clonotypes were defined as single alpha or beta chain sequences, not paired alpha/beta receptors. In both CD4 and CD8 cells, going from naive through CM, EM and EMRA, the Gini index went up while Shannon and inverse Simpson diversity went down.

Concerning this clonotype: This receptor's antigen is unknown. No qualities accompany the bases; no much larger clone lies one base away.

Trimming takes 5 bases from V and 12 bases from J, and the germline ends sit 20 bases apart. Counted from cysteine to phenylalanine, this CDR3 has 14 amino acids. Only the CDR3 portion is preserved as DNA: 42 bases, with reading frame beginning at the first base. CDR1 and CDR2 (SGHVS, FQNEAQ) derive from the germline V gene. This sequence originates from a human donor in good health. Rearrangement joined TRBV7-8 to TRBJ2-1; too little of a D gene remains to name it. Material for sequencing was naive CD4+ T cells from blood. This sample's cell subset or site label indicates: naive T cells, CD45RA high CD27+. The CDR3 protein is CASSPRLADLGQFF. At the DNA level, the sequence is TGTGCCAGCAGCCCTAGACTGGCCGACCTAGGGCAGTTCTTC.